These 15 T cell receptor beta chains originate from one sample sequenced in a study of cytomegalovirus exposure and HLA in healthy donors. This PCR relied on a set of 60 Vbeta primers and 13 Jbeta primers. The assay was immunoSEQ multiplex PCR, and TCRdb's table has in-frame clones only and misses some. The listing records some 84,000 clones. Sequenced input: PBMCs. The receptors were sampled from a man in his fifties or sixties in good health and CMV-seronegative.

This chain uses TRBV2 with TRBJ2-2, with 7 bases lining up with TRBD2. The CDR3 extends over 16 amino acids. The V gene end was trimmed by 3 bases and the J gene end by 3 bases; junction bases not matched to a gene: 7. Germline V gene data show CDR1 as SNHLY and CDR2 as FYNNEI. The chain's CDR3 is CASSDVQREYTGELFF. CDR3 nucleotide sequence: TGTGCCAGCAGTGATGTCCAGCGGGAATACACCGGGGAGCTGTTTTTT.

In DNA, the CDR3 is TGCGCCAGCAGCGGGGGACAGGGGACCACTGAAGCTTTCTTT. Protein: CASSGGQGTTEAFF. The chain links TRBV5-1 to TRBJ1-1; 10 nucleotides agree with TRBD1. V was clipped by 4 bases and J by 4 bases; unmatched bases: 4. Germline lookup yields CDR1 SGHRS and CDR2 YFSETQ. This CDR3 is built from 14 residues. The full variable domain, rest sourced from reference TRBV5-1 and TRBJ1-1, is KAGVTQTPRYLIKTRGQQVTLSCSPISGHRSVSWYQQTPGQGLQFLFEYFSETQRNKGNFPGRFSGRQFSNSRSEMNVSTLELGDSALYLCASSGGQGTTEAFFGQGTRLTVV.

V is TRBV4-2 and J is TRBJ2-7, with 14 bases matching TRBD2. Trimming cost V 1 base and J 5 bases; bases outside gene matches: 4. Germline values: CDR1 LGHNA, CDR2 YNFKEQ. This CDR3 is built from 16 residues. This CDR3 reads CASSQGTSGGWNEQYF. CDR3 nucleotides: TGTGCCAGCAGCCAAGGGACTAGCGGGGGGTGGAACGAGCAGTACTTC.

The CDR3 protein is CASSKVGQGNYGYTF. The CDR3 nucleotides are TGTGCCAGCAGTAAAGTGGGACAGGGGAACTATGGCTACACCTTC. This sequence joins TRBV28 and TRBJ1-2; 10 positions agree with TRBD1. There are 15 residues in the CDR3. The V gene's germline CDR1 is MDHEN and CDR2 SYDVKM. V lost 5 bases and J lost 2; bases outside the gene matches: 5.

For the CDR3, the DNA is TGTGCCAGCAGCTTCCAGCGGGGGGGCTCTGAGCAGTTCTTC. It codes for CASSFQRGGSEQFF. The chain has TRBV5-4 and TRBJ2-1; 10 bases agree with TRBD2. CDR1 SGHNT and CDR2 YYREEE come from the germline V gene (reference sequence). CDR3 length equals 14 residues. J gave up 9 bases and V 2 bases, and 5 bases lay outside the gene matches.

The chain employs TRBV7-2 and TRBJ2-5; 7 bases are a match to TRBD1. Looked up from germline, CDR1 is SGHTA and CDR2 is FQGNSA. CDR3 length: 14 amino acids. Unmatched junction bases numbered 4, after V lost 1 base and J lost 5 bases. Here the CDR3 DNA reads TGTGCCAGCAGCTTAGAGGGGGCCAGGGAGACCCAGTACTTC. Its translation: CASSLEGARETQYF.

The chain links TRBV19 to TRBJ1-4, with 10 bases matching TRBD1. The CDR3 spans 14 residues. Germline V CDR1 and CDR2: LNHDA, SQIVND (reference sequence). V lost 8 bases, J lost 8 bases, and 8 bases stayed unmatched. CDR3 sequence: CASRRTGGNEKLFF. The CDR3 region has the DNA TGTGCCAGTCGAAGGACAGGGGGTAACGAAAAACTGTTTTTT.

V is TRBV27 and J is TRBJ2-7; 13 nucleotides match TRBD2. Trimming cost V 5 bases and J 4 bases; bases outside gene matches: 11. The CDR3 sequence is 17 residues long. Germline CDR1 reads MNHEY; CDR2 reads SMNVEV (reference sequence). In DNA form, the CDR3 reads TGTGCCAGCAGTCTTGGACTAGCGGGGGTTACAGTTTACGAGCAGTACTTC. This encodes CASSLGLAGVTVYEQYF.

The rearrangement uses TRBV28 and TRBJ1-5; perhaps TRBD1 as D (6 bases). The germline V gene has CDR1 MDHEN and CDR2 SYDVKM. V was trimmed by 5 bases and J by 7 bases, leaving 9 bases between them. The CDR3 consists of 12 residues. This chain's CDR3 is CASSQQGQPQHF. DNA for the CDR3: TGTGCCAGCAGTCAACAGGGACAGCCCCAGCATTTT.

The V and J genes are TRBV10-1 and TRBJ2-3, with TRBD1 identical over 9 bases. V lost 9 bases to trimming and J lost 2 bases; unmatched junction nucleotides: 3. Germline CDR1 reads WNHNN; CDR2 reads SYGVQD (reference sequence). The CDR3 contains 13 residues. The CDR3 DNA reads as TGCGCCAGAACAGGGGGCGCCACAGATACGCAGTATTTT. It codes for CARTGGATDTQYF.

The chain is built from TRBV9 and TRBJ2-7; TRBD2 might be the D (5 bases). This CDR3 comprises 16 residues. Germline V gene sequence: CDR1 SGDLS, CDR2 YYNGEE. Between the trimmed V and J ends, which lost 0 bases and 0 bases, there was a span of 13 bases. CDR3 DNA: TGTGCCAGCAGCGTAGGGGGTAGCGACTTCTCCTACGAGCAGTACTTC. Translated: CASSVGGSDFSYEQYF.

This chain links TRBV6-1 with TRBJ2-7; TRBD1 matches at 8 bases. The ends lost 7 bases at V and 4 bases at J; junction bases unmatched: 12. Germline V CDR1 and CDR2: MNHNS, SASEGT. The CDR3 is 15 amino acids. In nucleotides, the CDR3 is TGTGCCAGCATTCTAACCGGGACAGGCGGGTACGAGCAGTACTTC. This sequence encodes CASILTGTGGYEQYF.

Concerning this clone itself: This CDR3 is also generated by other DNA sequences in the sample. In nucleotides, the CDR3 is TGTGCCAGCAGTCCCGGACAGACTAACTATGGCTACACCTTC. This encodes CASSPGQTNYGYTF. J is TRBJ1-2 and V is TRBV6-1; perhaps TRBD1 as D (6 bases). The CDR3 totals 14 residues. The V end was cut by 5 bases, the J end by 0 bases, with 10 bases between. Germline V gene sequence: CDR1 MNHNS, CDR2 SASEGT.

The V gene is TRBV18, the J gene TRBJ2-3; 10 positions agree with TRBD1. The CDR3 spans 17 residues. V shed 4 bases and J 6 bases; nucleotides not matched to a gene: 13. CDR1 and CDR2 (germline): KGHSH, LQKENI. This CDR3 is CASSLFRQGAGEDTQYF. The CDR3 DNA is TGTGCCAGCTCACTATTTCGACAGGGGGCTGGAGAGGATACGCAGTATTTT.

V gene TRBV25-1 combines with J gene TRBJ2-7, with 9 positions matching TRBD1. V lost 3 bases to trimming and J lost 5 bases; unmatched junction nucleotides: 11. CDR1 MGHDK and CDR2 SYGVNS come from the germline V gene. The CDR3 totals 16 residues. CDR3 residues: CASSDIAAGTGNEQYF. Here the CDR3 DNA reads TGTGCCAGCAGTGATATCGCCGCCGGGACAGGGAACGAGCAGTACTTC.